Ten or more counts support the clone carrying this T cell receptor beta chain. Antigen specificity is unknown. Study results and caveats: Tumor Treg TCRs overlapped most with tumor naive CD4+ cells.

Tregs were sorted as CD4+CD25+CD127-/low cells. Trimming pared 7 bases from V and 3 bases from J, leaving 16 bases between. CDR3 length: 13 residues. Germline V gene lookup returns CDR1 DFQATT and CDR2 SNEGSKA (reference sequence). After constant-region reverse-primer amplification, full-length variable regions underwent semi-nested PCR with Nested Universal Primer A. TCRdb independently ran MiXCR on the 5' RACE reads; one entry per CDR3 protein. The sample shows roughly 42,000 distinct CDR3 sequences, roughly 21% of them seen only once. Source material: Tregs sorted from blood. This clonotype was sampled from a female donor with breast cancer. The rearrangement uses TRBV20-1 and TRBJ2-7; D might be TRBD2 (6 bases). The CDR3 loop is CSVRGTPIYEQYF. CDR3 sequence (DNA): TGCAGTGTCAGAGGGACTCCAATCTACGAGCAGTACTTC.